What follows are 31 T cell receptor beta chains derived from one specimen sequenced in a study of cytomegalovirus exposure and HLA in healthy donors. Vbeta (60) and Jbeta (13) primers were used in the PCR. Clones were read by immunoSEQ multiplex PCR, and TCRdb kept only the in-frame ones, dropping some. Its clone listing holds some 130,000 clones. Input material: PBMCs. These receptor sequences come from a woman aged 40 to 55 in good health and CMV-seropositive.

The J gene is TRBJ1-3, the V gene TRBV7-9; 9 bases match TRBD1. J lost 3 bases, V lost 2 bases, and 5 bases had no gene match. Per the germline V gene, CDR1 is SEHNR and CDR2 is FQNEAQ (reference sequence). The CDR3 has 16 residues. The CDR3 sequence: CASSLLRDRDGNTIYF. CDR3 bases: TGTGCCAGCAGCTTACTGCGGGACAGGGATGGAAACACCATATATTTT.

The gene calls are TRBV10-1 and TRBJ2-1, with 10 positions matching TRBD1. V shed 3 bases and J 8 bases; nucleotides not matched to a gene: 4. The CDR3 covers 14 residues. The germline gives CDR1 WNHNN, CDR2 SYGVQD (reference sequence). In DNA, the CDR3 is TGCGCCAGCAGTGACAATGGACAGGGGGATGAGCAGTTCTTC. It translates to CASSDNGQGDEQFF.

The gene calls are TRBV5-1 and TRBJ1-3; 10 bases agree with TRBD1. Germline CDR1 and CDR2: SGHRS and YFSETQ. J gave up 2 bases and V 0 bases, and 2 bases lay outside the gene matches. The CDR3 has 16 amino acids. Here the CDR3 reads CASSLAGTGAGNTIYF. The CDR3 coding sequence is TGCGCCAGCAGCTTGGCCGGGACAGGGGCTGGAAACACCATATATTTT.

This rearrangement joins TRBV14 to TRBJ1-1; D not certain. This CDR3 is built from 16 residues. V lost 1 base to trimming and J lost 4 bases, with 16 bases between them. Germline values: CDR1 SGHDN, CDR2 FVKESK. The chain's CDR3 is CASSQVREWASTEAFF. CDR3 nucleotide sequence: TGTGCCAGCAGCCAAGTAAGGGAGTGGGCAAGCACTGAAGCTTTCTTT.

The chain recombines TRBV13 with TRBJ2-2; 9 bases map to TRBD2. This CDR3 has 16 amino acids. The germline V gene has CDR1 PRHDT and CDR2 FYEKMQ (reference sequence). V lost 1 base and J lost 9; bases outside the gene matches: 9. In DNA form, the CDR3 reads TGTGCCAGCAGCTTAGCCGCCGCGGGAGGGTTTAGGGAGCTGTTTTTT. Translated, it gives CASSLAAAGGFRELFF.

This sequence joins TRBV11-2 and TRBJ2-2, with 8 bases matching TRBD2. J was trimmed by 4 bases and V by 2 bases; bases with no gene match: 9. The germline V gene encodes CDR1 SGHAT and CDR2 FQNNGV. The CDR3 is made up of 17 amino acids. Here the CDR3 DNA reads TGTGCCAGCAGCTTATCTTCGGGAGGGATTCGCACCGGGGAGCTGTTTTTT. Translating gives CASSLSSGGIRTGELFF.

The chain is built from TRBV6-6 and TRBJ2-1; 9 bases match TRBD1. V shed 0 bases, J shed 6 bases, and the junction held 3 bases outside the gene matches. The germline CDR1 and CDR2 sequences are MNHNY and SVGAGI (reference sequence). CDR3 size: 15 residues. In DNA form, the CDR3 reads TGTGCCAGCAGTTACTCGGAGACAGGGGGCAATGAGCAGTTCTTC. Translating gives CASSYSETGGNEQFF.

J is TRBJ2-1 and V is TRBV10-1, with TRBD2 matching over 7 bases. Germline V gene sequence: CDR1 WNHNN, CDR2 SYGVQD (reference sequence). J lost 0 bases, V lost 0 bases, and 5 bases had no gene match. This CDR3 spans 17 amino acids. The CDR3 DNA sequence: TGCGCCAGCAGTGAGTCGAAGGGCGGGAGCTCCTACAATGAGCAGTTCTTC. Translated: CASSESKGGSSYNEQFF.

This rearrangement joins TRBV6-5 to TRBJ2-3, with 7 nucleotides matching TRBD2. Germline V lookup: CDR1 MNHEY, CDR2 SVGAGI. V was pared by 11 bases and J by 6 bases, with 11 bases of the junction left unmatched. The length of the CDR3 is 13 residues. This CDR3 is CAGRSAGDDTQYF. The CDR3 DNA sequence: TGTGCCGGTCGGTCTGCGGGAGACGATACGCAGTATTTT.

The chain carries TRBV7-2 and TRBJ1-1; TRBD1 might be the D (5 bases). Between the trimmed V and J ends, which lost 3 bases and 4 bases, there was a span of 9 bases. Per the germline V gene, CDR1 is SGHTA and CDR2 is FQGNSA. The CDR3 totals 13 residues. The CDR3 reads CASSLQGGTEAFF. In nucleotides, the CDR3 is TGTGCCAGCAGCTTGCAGGGTGGCACTGAAGCTTTCTTT.

DNA for the CDR3: TGTGCCACCAGCTACCCGTCGGGACAGGGCGCCGAGCAGTACTTC. Protein: CATSYPSGQGAEQYF. The chain links TRBV15 to TRBJ2-7; TRBD1 matches at 9 bases. V gave up 5 bases and J gave up 6 bases; unmatched junction bases: 11. Per germline, CDR1 LNHNV and CDR2 YYDKDF (reference sequence). CDR3 length: 15 amino acids.

The genes are TRBV7-2 and TRBJ2-1; 8 positions match TRBD2. Germline CDR1 SGHTA, CDR2 FQGNSA. The CDR3 length is 16 residues. V was clipped by 3 bases and J by 2 bases; unmatched bases: 6. This CDR3 is CASSFAGTSPYNEQFF. The CDR3 region has the DNA TGTGCCAGCAGCTTCGCCGGGACTAGTCCCTACAATGAGCAGTTCTTC.

The gene calls are TRBV29-1 and TRBJ2-1; 8 bases line up with TRBD2. This CDR3 has 15 amino acids. From germline, CDR1 is SQVTM and CDR2 ANQGSEA. V trimming: 7 bases; J trimming: 7 bases; junction bases outside the gene matches: 15. The CDR3 DNA reads as TGCAGCGCACCCAAGCTAGCGGGTATTGGGAATGAGCAGTTCTTC. It translates to CSAPKLAGIGNEQFF.

The chain is built from TRBV5-1 and TRBJ2-6, with D tentatively TRBD1 (5 bases). CDR1 is SGHRS, CDR2 YFSETQ, per germline. V lost 0 bases to trimming and J lost 1 base, with 5 bases between them. The CDR3 has 15 residues. CDR3 nucleotide sequence: TGCGCCAGCAGCTTGGGACAGTCTGGGGCCAACGTCCTGACTTTC. It yields the protein CASSLGQSGANVLTF. The complete variable domain, with remaining parts taken from reference TRBV5-1 and TRBJ2-6, reads KAGVTQTPRYLIKTRGQQVTLSCSPISGHRSVSWYQQTPGQGLQFLFEYFSETQRNKGNFPGRFSGRQFSNSRSEMNVSTLELGDSALYLCASSLGQSGANVLTFGAGSRLTVL.

The chain joins TRBV14 to TRBJ2-2; TRBD1 aligns across 7 bases. Germline loops: CDR1 SGHDN, CDR2 FVKESK. V dropped 4 bases and J dropped 0; count of bases not matched to a gene: 11. The CDR3 covers 18 residues. The CDR3 nucleotides read TGTGCCAGCAGCCTAGACTTTGCCGGGACAGCGAACACCGGGGAGCTGTTTTTT. Translated, it gives CASSLDFAGTANTGELFF.

The V gene is TRBV5-4, the J gene TRBJ1-4, with TRBD1 identical over 7 bases. The germline V gene encodes CDR1 SGHNT and CDR2 YYREEE (reference sequence). This CDR3 has 15 residues. With V trimmed by 4 bases and J by 0 bases, 3 bases remained unmatched. This CDR3 reads CASSRDSTTNEKLFF. CDR3 nucleotides: TGTGCCAGCAGCCGGGACAGCACAACTAATGAAAAACTGTTTTTT.

This chain uses TRBV30 with TRBJ2-6; D is undetermined. Germline CDR1 GTSNPN, CDR2 SVGIG (reference sequence). The CDR3 runs 11 residues. V lost 6 bases, J lost 7 bases, and 7 bases lay in between. CDR3 loop: CACLLANVLTF. CDR3 in DNA: TGTGCCTGCCTCCTAGCCAACGTCCTGACTTTC.

Details on this clone: Other DNA sequences in the sample encode the same CDR3. The V and J genes are TRBV9 and TRBJ2-1, with 7 bases lining up with TRBD2. The CDR3 length is 14 residues. Germline V gene sequence: CDR1 SGDLS, CDR2 YYNGEE. V trimming: 4 bases; J trimming: 10 bases; junction bases outside the gene matches: 11. This CDR3 reads CASSQTTSVSEQFF. The CDR3 DNA reads as TGTGCCAGCAGCCAAACCACTAGCGTATCGGAGCAGTTCTTC.

This chain uses TRBV28 with TRBJ1-3; 9 bases fit TRBD1. Per germline, CDR1 MDHEN and CDR2 SYDVKM. J gave up 2 bases and V 6 bases, and 5 bases lay outside the gene matches. This CDR3 contains 15 residues. The CDR3 coding sequence is TGTGCCAGCAGCCTAGGGACAGGGACTGGAAACACCATATATTTT. Encoded protein: CASSLGTGTGNTIYF.

In DNA form, the CDR3 reads TGTGCCAGCTCACCAAGGAGGACAGCCAGGGGCACTGAAGCTTTCTTT. It codes for CASSPRRTARGTEAFF. The J gene is TRBJ1-1, the V gene TRBV18; D perhaps matches TRBD1 (6 bases). Germline CDR1 reads KGHSH; CDR2 reads LQKENI. This CDR3 region has 16 residues. Trimming took 2 bases from V and 4 from J, leaving 17 bases between them.

As concerns this clone: One end of the junction does not line up with germline, which may come from a read error. The gene calls are TRBV9 and TRBJ1-1; D not resolved. Germline V CDR1 and CDR2: SGDLS, YYNGEE. This CDR3 has 13 residues. CDR3 nucleotides: TGTGTCAGCAGCCCCCCCGGACGGGATGAAGCTTTCTTT. It codes for CVSSPPGRDEAFF. Full variable domain (missing parts from reference TRBV9 and TRBJ1-1): DSGVTQTPKHLITATGQRVTLRCSPRSGDLSVYWYQQSLDQGLQFLIQYYNGEERAKGNILERFSAQQFPDLHSELNLSSLELGDSALYFCVSSPPGRDEAFFGQGTRLTVV.

The chain has TRBV2 and TRBJ2-1; TRBD2 might be the D (6 bases). V was shortened by 5 bases and J by 5 bases, with 7 bases between the two germline ends. CDR3 length equals 12 residues. The germline V gene encodes CDR1 SNHLY and CDR2 FYNNEI. The CDR3 protein is CASSTSHNEQFF. Here the CDR3 DNA reads TGTGCCAGCAGTACTAGCCACAATGAGCAGTTCTTC. The full variable domain, with the rest looked up from reference TRBV2 and TRBJ2-1, is EPEVTQTPSHQVTQMGQEVILRCVPISNHLYFYWYRQILGQKVEFLVSFYNNEISEKSEIFDDQFSVERPDGSNFTLKIRSTKLEDSAMYFCASSTSHNEQFFGPGTRLTVL.

The chain uses TRBV5-1 and TRBJ2-1; the D gene is possibly TRBD2 (6 bases). CDR1 and CDR2 (germline): SGHRS, YFSETQ. Trimming took 4 bases from V and 4 from J, leaving 21 bases between them. The CDR3 totals 17 residues. CDR3 nucleotide sequence: TGCGCCAGCAGCCTCCAGTTTGGCGGGACCCTATACAATGAGCAGTTCTTC. It is translated as CASSLQFGGTLYNEQFF.

This chain uses TRBV7-2 with TRBJ2-3; no definite D call. The germline gives CDR1 SGHTA, CDR2 FQGNSA. The CDR3 has 14 amino acids. Between the trimmed V and J ends, which lost 2 bases and 0 bases, there was a span of 6 bases. The CDR3 loop reads CASSLPFSTDTQYF. The CDR3 DNA sequence: TGTGCCAGCAGCTTACCCTTTAGCACAGATACGCAGTATTTT.

The chain recombines TRBV5-1 with TRBJ2-5; 10 bases are a match to TRBD2. The CDR3 extends over 18 amino acids. The germline V gene has CDR1 SGHRS and CDR2 YFSETQ. V shed 7 bases, J shed 5 bases, and the junction held 20 bases outside the gene matches. The CDR3 DNA follows: TGCGCCAGCGGAAAACGGGGGGACAGCGGGAGGGTGGGGGAGACCCAGTACTTC. Its protein product is CASGKRGDSGRVGETQYF.

The chain links TRBV5-1 to TRBJ2-2; maybe TRBD1 (6 bases). This CDR3 has 14 amino acids. Between the trimmed V and J ends, which lost 1 base and 4 bases, there was a span of 8 bases. Germline lookup yields CDR1 SGHRS and CDR2 YFSETQ. The DNA for the CDR3 is TGCGCCAGCAGCTTGACAGGGAGCACCGGGGAGCTGTTTTTT. Amino acid sequence: CASSLTGSTGELFF.

The chain is built from TRBV10-3 and TRBJ2-7; D is perhaps TRBD2 (5 bases). The V end lost 1 base, the J end lost 2 bases, and 9 bases lay between the germline ends. Germline assignment: CDR1 ENHRY and CDR2 SYGVKD. The CDR3 totals 14 residues. This chain's CDR3 is CAISELRVPYEQYF. The CDR3 coding sequence is TGTGCCATCAGTGAGTTGCGGGTTCCCTACGAGCAGTACTTC.

The chain has TRBV14 and TRBJ2-3; 8 nucleotides align to TRBD2. Germline CDR1 reads SGHDN; CDR2 reads FVKESK. This CDR3 region has 20 residues. J gave up 2 bases and V 1 base, and 17 bases lay outside the gene matches. Here the CDR3 DNA reads TGTGCCAGCAGCCAAGGCGTCCCCACCCTAGCGGGCACAAACACAGATACGCAGTATTTT. As protein: CASSQGVPTLAGTNTDTQYF.

This CDR3 is CASSLRGWGLAGSVRPNEQFF. In DNA, the CDR3 is TGTGCCAGCAGTTTAAGAGGTTGGGGACTAGCGGGTTCCGTAAGGCCAAATGAGCAGTTCTTC. The V call is TRBV27, the J call TRBJ2-1, with 12 nucleotides matching TRBD2. In germline, CDR1 is MNHEY, CDR2 SMNVEV (reference sequence). This CDR3 contains 21 residues. V trimming: 2 bases; J trimming: 7 bases; junction bases outside the gene matches: 21.

CDR3 sequence: CATSRDPRGREGRSNQPQHF. The CDR3, as DNA: TGTGCCACCAGCAGAGATCCAAGGGGCAGGGAGGGTAGGAGCAATCAGCCCCAGCATTTT. The chain employs TRBV15 and TRBJ1-5, with D perhaps TRBD1 (5 bases). Trimming took off 0 bases at V and 1 base at J, with 22 bases between the two ends. This CDR3 has 20 residues. Germline CDR1 reads LNHNV; CDR2 reads YYDKDF (reference sequence).

This chain links TRBV6-5 with TRBJ1-6; D is ambiguous. V was cut by 3 bases and J by 7 bases, with 10 bases left in between. Germline assignment: CDR1 MNHEY and CDR2 SVGAGI. The CDR3 runs 14 residues. The CDR3 nucleotides are TGTGCCAGCAGTTATGGAGCCCGGAATTCACCCCTCCACTTT. Protein sequence: CASSYGARNSPLHF.